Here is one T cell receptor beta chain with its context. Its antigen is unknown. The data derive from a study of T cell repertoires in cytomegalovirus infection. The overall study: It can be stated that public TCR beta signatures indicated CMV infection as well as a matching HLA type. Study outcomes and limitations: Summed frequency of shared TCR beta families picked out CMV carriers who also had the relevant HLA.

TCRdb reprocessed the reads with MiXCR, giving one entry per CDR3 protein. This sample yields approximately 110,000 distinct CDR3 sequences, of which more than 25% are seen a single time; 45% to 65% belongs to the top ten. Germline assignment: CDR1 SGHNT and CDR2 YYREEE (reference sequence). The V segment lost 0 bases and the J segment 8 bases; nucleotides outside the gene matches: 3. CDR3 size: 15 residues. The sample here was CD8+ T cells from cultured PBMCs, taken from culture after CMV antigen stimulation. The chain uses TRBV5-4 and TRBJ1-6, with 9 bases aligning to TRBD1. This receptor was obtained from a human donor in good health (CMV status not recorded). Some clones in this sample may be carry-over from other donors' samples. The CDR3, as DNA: TGTGCCAGCAGCTTGGAACAGGGGGCACATTCACCCCTCCACTTT. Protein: CASSLEQGAHSPLHF.